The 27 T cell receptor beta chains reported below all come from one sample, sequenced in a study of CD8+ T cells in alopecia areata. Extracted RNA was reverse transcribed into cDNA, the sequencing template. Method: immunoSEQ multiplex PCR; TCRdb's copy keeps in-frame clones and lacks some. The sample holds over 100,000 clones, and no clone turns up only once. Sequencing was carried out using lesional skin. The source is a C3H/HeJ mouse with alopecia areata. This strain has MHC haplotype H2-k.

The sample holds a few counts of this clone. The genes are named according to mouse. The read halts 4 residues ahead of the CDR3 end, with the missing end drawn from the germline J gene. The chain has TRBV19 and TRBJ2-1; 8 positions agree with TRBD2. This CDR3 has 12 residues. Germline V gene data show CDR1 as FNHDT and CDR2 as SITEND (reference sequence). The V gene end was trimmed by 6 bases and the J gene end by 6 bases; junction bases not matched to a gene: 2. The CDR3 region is CASKDWGAEQFF. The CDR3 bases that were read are TGTGCCAGCAAAGACTGGGGTGCT.

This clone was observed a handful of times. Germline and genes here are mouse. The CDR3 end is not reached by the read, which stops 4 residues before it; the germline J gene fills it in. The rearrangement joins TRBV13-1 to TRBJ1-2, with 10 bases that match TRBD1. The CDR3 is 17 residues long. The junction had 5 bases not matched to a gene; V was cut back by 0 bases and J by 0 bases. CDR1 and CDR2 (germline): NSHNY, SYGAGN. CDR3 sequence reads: CASSDGDRGYANSDYTF. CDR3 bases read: TGTGCCAGCAGTGATGGGGACAGGGGTTATGCAAACTCC.

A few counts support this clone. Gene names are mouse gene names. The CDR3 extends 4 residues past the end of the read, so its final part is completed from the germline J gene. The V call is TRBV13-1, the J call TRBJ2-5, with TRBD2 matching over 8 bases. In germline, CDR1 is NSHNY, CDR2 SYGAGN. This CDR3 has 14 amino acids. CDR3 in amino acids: CASTPTGAKDTQYF. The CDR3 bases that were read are TGTGCCAGCACCCCGACTGGGGCCAAAGAC.

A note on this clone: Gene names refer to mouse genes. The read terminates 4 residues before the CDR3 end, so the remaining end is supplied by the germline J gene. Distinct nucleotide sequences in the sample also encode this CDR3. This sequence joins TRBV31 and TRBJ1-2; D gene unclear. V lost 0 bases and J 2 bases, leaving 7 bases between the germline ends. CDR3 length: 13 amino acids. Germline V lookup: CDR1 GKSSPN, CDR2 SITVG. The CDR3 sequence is CAWSLSGNSDYTF. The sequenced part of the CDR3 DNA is TGTGCCTGGAGTCTAAGTGGGAACTCC.

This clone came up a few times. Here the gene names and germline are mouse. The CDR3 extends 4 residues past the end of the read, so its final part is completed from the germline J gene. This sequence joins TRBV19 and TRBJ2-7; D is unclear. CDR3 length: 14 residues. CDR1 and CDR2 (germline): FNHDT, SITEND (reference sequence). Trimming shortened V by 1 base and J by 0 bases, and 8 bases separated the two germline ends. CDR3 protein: CASSITKSSYEQYF. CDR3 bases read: TGTGCCAGCAGTATAACAAAAAGCTCCTAT.

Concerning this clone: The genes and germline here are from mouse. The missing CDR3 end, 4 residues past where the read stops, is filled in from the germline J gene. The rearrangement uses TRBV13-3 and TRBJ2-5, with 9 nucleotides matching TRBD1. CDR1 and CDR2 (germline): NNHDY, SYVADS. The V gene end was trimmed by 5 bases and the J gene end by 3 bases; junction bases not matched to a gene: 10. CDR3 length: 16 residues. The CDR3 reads CASRYRDRERQDTQYF. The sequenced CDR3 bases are TGTGCCAGCAGGTACCGGGACAGGGAAAGGCAAGAC.

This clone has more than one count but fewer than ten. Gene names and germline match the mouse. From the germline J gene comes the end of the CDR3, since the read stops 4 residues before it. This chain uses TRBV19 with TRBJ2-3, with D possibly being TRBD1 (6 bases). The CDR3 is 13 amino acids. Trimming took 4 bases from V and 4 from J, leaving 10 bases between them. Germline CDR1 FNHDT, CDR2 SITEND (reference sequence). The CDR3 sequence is CASSSGQPETLYF. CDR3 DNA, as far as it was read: TGTGCCAGCAGTTCGGGACAACCAGAA.

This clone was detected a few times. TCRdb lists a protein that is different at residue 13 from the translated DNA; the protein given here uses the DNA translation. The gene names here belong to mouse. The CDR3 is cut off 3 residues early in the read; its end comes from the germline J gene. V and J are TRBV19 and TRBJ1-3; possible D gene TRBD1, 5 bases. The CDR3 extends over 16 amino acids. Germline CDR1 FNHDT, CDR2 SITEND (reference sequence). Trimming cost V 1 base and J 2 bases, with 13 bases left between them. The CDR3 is CASSIPGGMTGNTLYF. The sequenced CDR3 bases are TGTGCCAGCAGTATACCGGGGGGGATGACTGGAAATACG.

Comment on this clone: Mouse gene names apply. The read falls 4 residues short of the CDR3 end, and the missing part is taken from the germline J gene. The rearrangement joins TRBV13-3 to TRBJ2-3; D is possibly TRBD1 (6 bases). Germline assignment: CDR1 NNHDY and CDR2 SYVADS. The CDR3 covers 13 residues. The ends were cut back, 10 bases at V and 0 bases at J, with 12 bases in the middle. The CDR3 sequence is CAARDNSAETLYF. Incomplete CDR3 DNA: TGTGCCGCGCGGGACAATAGTGCAGAA.

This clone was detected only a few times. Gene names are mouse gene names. The CDR3: CASSDAMGGYRQNTLYF. The CDR3 DNA, read in part, is TGTGCCAGCAGTGATGCAATGGGGGGGTATCGTCAAAAC. The chain has TRBV13-3 and TRBJ2-4; 8 bases are shared with TRBD2. Read data end 4 residues before the CDR3 end; the end is taken from the germline J gene. Germline assignment: CDR1 NNHDY and CDR2 SYVADS. There are 17 residues in the CDR3. The J segment lost 1 base and the V segment lost 0 bases, leaving 7 bases of the junction unmatched. Full variable domain (outside the CDR3, taken from reference TRBV13-3 and TRBJ2-4): EAAVTQSPRSKVAVTGGKVTLSCHQTNNHDYMYWYRQDTGHGLRLIHYSYVADSTEKGDIPDGYKASRPSQENFSLILELASLSQTAVYFCASSDAMGGYRQNTLYFGAGTRLSVL.

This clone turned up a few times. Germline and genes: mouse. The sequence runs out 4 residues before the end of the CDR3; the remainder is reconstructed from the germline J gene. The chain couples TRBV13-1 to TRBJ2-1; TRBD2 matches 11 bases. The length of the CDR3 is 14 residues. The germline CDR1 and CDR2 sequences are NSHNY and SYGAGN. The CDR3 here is CASSGTGGRAEQFF. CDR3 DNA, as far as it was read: TGTGCCAGCAGTGGGACTGGGGGGCGCGCT.

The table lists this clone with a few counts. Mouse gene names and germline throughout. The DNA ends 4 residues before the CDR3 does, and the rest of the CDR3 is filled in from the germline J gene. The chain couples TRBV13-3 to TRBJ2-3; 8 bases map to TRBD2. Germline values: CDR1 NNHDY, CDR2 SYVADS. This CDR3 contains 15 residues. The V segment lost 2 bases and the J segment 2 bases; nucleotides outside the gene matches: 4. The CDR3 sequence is CASSEVLGVAETLYF. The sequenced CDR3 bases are TGTGCCAGCAGTGAAGTACTGGGGGTTGCAGAA.

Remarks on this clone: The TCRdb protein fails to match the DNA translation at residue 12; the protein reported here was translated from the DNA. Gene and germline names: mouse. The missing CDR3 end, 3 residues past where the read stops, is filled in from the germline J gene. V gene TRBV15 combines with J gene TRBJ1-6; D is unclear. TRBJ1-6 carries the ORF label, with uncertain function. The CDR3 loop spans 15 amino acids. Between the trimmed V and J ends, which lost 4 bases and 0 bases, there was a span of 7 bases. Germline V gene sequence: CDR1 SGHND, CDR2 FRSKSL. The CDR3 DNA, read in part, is TGTGCCAGCAGTTCCCACAATTCCTATAATTCGCCC. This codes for CASSSHNSYNSP. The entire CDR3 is CASSSHNSYNSPLYF.

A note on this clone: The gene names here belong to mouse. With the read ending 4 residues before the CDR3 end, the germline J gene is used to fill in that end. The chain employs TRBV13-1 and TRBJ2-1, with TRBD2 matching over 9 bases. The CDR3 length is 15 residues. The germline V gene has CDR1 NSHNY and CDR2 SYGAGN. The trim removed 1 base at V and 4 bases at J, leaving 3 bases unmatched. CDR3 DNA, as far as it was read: TGTGCCAGCAGTGATTGTGGGGGGGCTTATGCT. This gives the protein CASSDCGGAYA. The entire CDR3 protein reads CASSDCGGAYAEQFF.

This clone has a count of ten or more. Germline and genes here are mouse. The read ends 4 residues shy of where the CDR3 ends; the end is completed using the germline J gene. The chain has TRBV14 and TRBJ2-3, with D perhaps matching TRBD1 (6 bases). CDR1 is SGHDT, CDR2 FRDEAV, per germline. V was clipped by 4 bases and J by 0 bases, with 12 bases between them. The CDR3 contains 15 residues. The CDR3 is CASSPGTSSAETLYF. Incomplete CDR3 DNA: TGTGCCAGCAGTCCCGGGACATCTAGTGCAGAA.

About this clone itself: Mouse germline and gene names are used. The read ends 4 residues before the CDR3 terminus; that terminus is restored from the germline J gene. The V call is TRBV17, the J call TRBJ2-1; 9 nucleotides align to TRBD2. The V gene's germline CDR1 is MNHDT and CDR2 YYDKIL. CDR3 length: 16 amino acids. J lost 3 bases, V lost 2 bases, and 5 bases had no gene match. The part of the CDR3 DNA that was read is TGTGCTAGCAGTAGAAGCTGGGGGGGAACCTATGCT. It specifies CASSRSWGGTYA. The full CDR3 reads CASSRSWGGTYAEQFF.

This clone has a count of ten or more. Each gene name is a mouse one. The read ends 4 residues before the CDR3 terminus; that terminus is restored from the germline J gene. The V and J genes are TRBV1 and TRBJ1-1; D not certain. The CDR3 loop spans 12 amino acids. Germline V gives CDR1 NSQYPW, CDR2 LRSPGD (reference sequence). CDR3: CTCSAPGEEVFF. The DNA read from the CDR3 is TGCACCTGCAGTGCACCTGGGGAA.

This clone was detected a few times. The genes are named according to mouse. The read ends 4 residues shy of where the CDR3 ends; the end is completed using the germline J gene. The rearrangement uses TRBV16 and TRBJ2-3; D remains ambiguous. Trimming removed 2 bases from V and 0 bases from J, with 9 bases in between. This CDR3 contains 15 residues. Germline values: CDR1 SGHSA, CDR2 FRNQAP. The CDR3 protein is CASSLPDNSAETLYF. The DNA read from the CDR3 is TGTGCAAGCAGCTTACCCGACAATAGTGCAGAA.

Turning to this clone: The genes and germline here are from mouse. The part of the CDR3 DNA that was read is TGTGCCAGCAGTCTCGCAGAT. Encoded protein: CASSLAD. The CDR3 in its entirety is CASSLADEQYF. This chain links TRBV13-3 with TRBJ2-7, with D unclear. The sequence runs out 4 residues before the end of the CDR3; the remainder is reconstructed from the germline J gene. The CDR3 has 11 amino acids. Per the germline V gene, CDR1 is NNHDY and CDR2 is SYVADS.

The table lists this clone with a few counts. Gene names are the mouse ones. CDR3 in amino acids: CASSQDMGGSQNTLYF. The sequenced CDR3 bases are TGTGCCAGCAGCCAAGATATGGGGGGTAGTCAAAAC. The J gene is TRBJ2-4, the V gene TRBV5; 7 bases agree with TRBD2. The read finishes 4 residues shy of the CDR3 end, and the germline J gene is used to complete it. The CDR3 is 16 amino acids. V lost 0 bases to trimming and J lost 0 bases; unmatched junction nucleotides: 3. Per germline, CDR1 LGHNA and CDR2 YNLKQL (reference sequence).

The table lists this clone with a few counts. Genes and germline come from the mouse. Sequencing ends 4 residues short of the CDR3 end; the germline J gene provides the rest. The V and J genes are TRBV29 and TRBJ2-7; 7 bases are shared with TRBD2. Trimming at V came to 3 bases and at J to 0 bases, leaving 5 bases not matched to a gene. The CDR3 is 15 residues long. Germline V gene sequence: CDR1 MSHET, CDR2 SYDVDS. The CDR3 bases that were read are TGTGCTAGCAGTTTCGCTGGGGGAAGCTCCTAT. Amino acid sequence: CASSFAGGSSY. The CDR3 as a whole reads CASSFAGGSSYEQYF.

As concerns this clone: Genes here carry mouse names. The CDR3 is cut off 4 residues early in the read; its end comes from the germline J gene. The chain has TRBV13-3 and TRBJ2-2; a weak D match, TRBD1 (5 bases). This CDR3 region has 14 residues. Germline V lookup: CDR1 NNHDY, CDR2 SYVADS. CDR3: CASSDARGDGQLYF. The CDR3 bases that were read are TGTGCCAGCAGTGATGCTAGGGGAGACGGG.

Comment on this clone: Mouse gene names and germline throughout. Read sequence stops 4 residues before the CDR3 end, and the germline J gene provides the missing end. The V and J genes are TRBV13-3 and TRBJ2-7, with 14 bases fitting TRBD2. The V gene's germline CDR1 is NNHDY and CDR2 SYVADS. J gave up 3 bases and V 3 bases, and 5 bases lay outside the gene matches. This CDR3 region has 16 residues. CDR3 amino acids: CASSAPGLGGRYEQYF. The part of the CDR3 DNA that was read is TGTGCCAGCAGTGCCCCGGGACTGGGGGGGCGCTAT.

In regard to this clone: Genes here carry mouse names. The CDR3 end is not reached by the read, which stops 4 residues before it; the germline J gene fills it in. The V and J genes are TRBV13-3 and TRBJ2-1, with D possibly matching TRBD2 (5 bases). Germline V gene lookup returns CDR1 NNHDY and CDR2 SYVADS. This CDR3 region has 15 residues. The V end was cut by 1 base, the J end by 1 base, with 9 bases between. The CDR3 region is CASSDLGGNYAEQFF. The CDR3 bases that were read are TGTGCCAGCAGTGATCTGGGTGGAAACTATGCT.

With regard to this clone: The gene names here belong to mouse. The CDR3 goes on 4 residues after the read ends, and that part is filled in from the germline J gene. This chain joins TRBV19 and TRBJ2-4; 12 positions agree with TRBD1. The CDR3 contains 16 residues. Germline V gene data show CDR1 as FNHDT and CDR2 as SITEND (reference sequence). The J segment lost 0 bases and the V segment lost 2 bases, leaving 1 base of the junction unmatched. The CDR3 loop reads CASSMGTGGSQNTLYF. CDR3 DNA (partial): TGTGCCAGCAGTATGGGGACAGGGGGCAGTCAAAAC.

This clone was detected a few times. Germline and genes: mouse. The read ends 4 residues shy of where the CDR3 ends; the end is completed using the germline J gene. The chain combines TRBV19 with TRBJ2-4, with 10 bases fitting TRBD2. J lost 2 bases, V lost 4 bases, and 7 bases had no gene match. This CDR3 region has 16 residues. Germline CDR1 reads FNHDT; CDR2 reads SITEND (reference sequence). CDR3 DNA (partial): TGTGCCAGCAGTCCTCTCTGGGGGGGCTTTCAAAAC. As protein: CASSPLWGGFQN. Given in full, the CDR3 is CASSPLWGGFQNTLYF. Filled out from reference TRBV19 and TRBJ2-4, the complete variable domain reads GGIITQTPKFLIGQEGQKLTLKCQQNFNHDTMYWYRQDSGKGLRLIYYSITENDLQKGDLSEGYDASREKKSSFSLTVTSAQKNEMAVFLCASSPLWGGFQNTLYFGAGTRLSVL.

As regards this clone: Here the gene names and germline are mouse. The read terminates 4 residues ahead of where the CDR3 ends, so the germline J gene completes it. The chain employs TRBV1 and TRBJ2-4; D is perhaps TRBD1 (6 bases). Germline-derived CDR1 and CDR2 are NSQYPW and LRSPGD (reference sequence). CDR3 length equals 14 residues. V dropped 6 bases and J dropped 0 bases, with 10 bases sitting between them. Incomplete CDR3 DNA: TGCACCTGCAGCCCCGGGACAAGTCAAAAC. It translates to CTCSPGTSQN. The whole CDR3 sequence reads CTCSPGTSQNTLYF.